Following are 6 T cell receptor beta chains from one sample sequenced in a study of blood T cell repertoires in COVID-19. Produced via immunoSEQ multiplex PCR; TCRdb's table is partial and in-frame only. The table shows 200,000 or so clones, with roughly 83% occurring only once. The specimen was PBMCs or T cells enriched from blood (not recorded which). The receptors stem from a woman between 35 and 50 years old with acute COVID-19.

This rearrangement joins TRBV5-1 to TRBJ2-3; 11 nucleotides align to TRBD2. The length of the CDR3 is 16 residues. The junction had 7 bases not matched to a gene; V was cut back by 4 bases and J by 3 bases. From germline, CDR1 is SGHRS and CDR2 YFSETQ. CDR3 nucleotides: TGCGCCAGCAGCCCTACTAGCGGGAGTAGGACAGATACGCAGTATTTT. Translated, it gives CASSPTSGSRTDTQYF.

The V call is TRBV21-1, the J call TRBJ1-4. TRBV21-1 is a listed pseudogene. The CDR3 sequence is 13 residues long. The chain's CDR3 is CAKRPHGGEKLFF. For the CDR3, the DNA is TGTGCCAAGAGACCCCACGGGGGTGAAAAACTGTTTTTT.

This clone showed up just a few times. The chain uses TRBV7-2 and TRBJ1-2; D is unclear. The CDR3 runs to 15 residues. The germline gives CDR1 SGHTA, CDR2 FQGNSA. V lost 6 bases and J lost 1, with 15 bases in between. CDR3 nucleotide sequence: TGTGCCAGCAGTTTACAGTCCGGGATTAACTATGGCTACACCTTC. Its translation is CASSLQSGINYGYTF. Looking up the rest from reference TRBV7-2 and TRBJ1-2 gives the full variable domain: GAGVSQSPSNKVTEKGKDVELRCDPISGHTALYWYRQSLGQGLEFLIYFQGNSAPDKSGLPSDRFSAERTGGSVSTLTIQRTQQEDSAVYLCASSLQSGINYGYTFGSGTRLTVV.

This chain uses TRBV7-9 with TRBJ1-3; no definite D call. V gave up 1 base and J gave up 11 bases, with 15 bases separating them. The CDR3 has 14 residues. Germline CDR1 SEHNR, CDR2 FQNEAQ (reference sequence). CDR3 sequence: CASSLDRGTGAIYF. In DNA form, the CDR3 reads TGTGCCAGCAGCTTAGACCGGGGTACCGGCGCCATATATTTT.

The CDR3 DNA reads as TGCGCCAGCAGTTCGACAGGATCCTATGGCTACACCTTC. Translation: CASSSTGSYGYTF. This sequence joins TRBV5-1 and TRBJ1-2; tentative D call: TRBD1 (6 bases). Trimming removed 5 bases at V and 4 bases at J, with 12 bases between. The CDR3 extends over 13 amino acids. Germline V gene sequence: CDR1 SGHRS, CDR2 YFSETQ.

CDR3 residues: CAISEPSRGNNQPQHF. CDR3 nucleotides: TGTGCCATCAGTGAGCCAAGTCGGGGGAACAATCAGCCCCAGCATTTT. The chain recombines TRBV10-3 with TRBJ1-5, with a possible D match to TRBD1 (5 bases). V dropped 2 bases and J dropped 3 bases, with 14 bases sitting between them. CDR1 ENHRY and CDR2 SYGVKD come from the germline V gene. The CDR3 runs 16 residues.